The next 16 T cell receptor beta chains were all read from a single sample in a study of shared clonotypes between healthy human individuals. Produced via immunoSEQ multiplex PCR; TCRdb's table is partial and in-frame only. The data show millions of clones, about 93% seen once. CD45RO-negative CD8 cells positively selected for CCR7 made up the naive population, which excluded terminally differentiated effector memory CD45RA+ cells. Sequencing was done on a sample of naive CD8+ T cells from PBMCs. Receptors were obtained from a man aged 18 to 29 in good health. Some clones in this sample may be carry-over from other donors' samples.

The CDR3: CSVNGLAGTYNEQFF. The CDR3 DNA reads as TGCAGCGTGAACGGACTAGCGGGTACCTACAATGAGCAGTTCTTC. V usage is TRBV29-1 and J usage is TRBJ2-1; 11 positions agree with TRBD2. The ends lost 6 bases at V and 2 bases at J; junction bases unmatched: 6. CDR1 and CDR2 from the germline V gene are SQVTM and ANQGSEA. The CDR3 sequence is 15 residues long.

The genes are TRBV28 and TRBJ1-3, with no clear D. Trimming shortened V by 7 bases and J by 0 bases, and 22 bases separated the two germline ends. CDR3 length equals 18 residues. The germline V gene encodes CDR1 MDHEN and CDR2 SYDVKM. CDR3 nucleotide sequence: TGTGCCAGCACCTCAAGCAAAGAAGGGTTCCTCTCTGGAAACACCATATATTTT. This translates into CASTSSKEGFLSGNTIYF.

This clone is a singleton in its sample. The chain couples TRBV28 to TRBJ1-1; 11 bases agree with TRBD1. Unmatched junction bases numbered 10, after V lost 2 bases and J lost 5 bases. CDR1 MDHEN and CDR2 SYDVKM come from the germline V gene. The CDR3 extends over 17 amino acids. As DNA, the CDR3 is TGTGCCAGCAGTTTAGGTGGACAGGGGGCTGGTCGAACTGAAGCTTTCTTT. Translating it yields CASSLGGQGAGRTEAFF.

V usage is TRBV28 and J usage is TRBJ2-7; D might be TRBD1 or TRBD2, each matching 5 bases. Germline CDR1 is MDHEN and CDR2 is SYDVKM. The CDR3 has 14 amino acids. V was trimmed by 6 bases and J by 2 bases, leaving 14 bases between them. The CDR3 DNA reads as TGTGCCAGCAGCCTCCGGGACCCGACCTACGAGCAGTACTTC. Residues: CASSLRDPTYEQYF.

The rearrangement links TRBV27 to TRBJ1-4; tentative D call: TRBD1 (5 bases). Germline V lookup: CDR1 MNHEY, CDR2 SMNVEV (reference sequence). V was shortened by 6 bases and J by 8 bases, with 22 bases between the two germline ends. The CDR3 sequence is 16 residues long. The chain's CDR3 is CASSKGFGPWGEKLFF. CDR3 coding DNA: TGTGCCAGCAGCAAAGGGTTCGGGCCCTGGGGCGAAAAACTGTTTTTT.

The chain has TRBV28 and TRBJ2-5, with TRBD2 identical over 7 bases. Germline CDR1 reads MDHEN; CDR2 reads SYDVKM. V shed 8 bases, J shed 5 bases, and the junction held 8 bases outside the gene matches. The CDR3 is 13 amino acids. The CDR3 DNA sequence: TGTGCCAGCCGTCCGGTCGGGGGGGAGACCCAGTACTTC. Residues: CASRPVGGETQYF. Complete variable domain (other parts from reference TRBV28 and TRBJ2-5): DVKVTQSSRYLVKRTGEKVFLECVQDMDHENMFWYRQDPGLGLRLIYFSYDVKMKEKGDIPEGYSVSREKKERFSLILESASTNQTSMYLCASRPVGGETQYFGPGTRLLVL.

This clone was picked up a small number of times. This chain connects TRBV5-4 to TRBJ2-1; D is ambiguous. Looked up from germline, CDR1 is SGHNT and CDR2 is YYREEE (reference sequence). This CDR3 comprises 13 residues. Deletions cut 1 base from V and 0 bases from J, with 2 bases between. CDR3 sequence (DNA): TGTGCCAGCAGCTTGAGCTCCTACAATGAGCAGTTCTTC. Translated: CASSLSSYNEQFF.

The chain carries TRBV27 and TRBJ2-7; D possibly corresponds to TRBD2 (5 bases). CDR1 and CDR2 from the germline V gene are MNHEY and SMNVEV (reference sequence). This CDR3 has 16 amino acids. Trimming pared 0 bases from V and 0 bases from J, leaving 12 bases between. The CDR3 bases are TGTGCCAGCAGTTTATCAGTGGGAGTCCTCTCCTACGAGCAGTACTTC. Its protein product is CASSLSVGVLSYEQYF.

This clone was seen only once. This chain joins TRBV7-9 and TRBJ2-2; D unclear. This CDR3 is built from 14 residues. With 3 bases removed from V and 4 bases from J, the gap between germline ends came to 9 bases. From germline, CDR1 is SEHNR and CDR2 FQNEAQ (reference sequence). The CDR3 DNA is TGTGCCAGCAGCTTCGGTCTAGGCACCGGGGAGCTGTTTTTT. Translated, it gives CASSFGLGTGELFF.

The J gene is TRBJ2-3, the V gene TRBV27, with 11 bases fitting TRBD2. CDR3 length equals 15 residues. Germline V gene sequence: CDR1 MNHEY, CDR2 SMNVEV (reference sequence). The V gene end was trimmed by 6 bases and the J gene end by 4 bases; junction bases not matched to a gene: 6. The CDR3 region has the DNA TGTGCCAGCAGACAACTAGCGGGAGCTCCAGATACGCAGTATTTT. Translated, it gives CASRQLAGAPDTQYF.

A remark on this clone: The same CDR3 is also encoded by other DNA sequences in this sample. The V call is TRBV4-3, the J call TRBJ2-1; 10 bases are shared with TRBD2. Trimming at V came to 1 base and at J to 4 bases, leaving 1 base not matched to a gene. CDR1 and CDR2 from the germline V gene are LGHNA and YSLEER. This CDR3 spans 15 amino acids. The CDR3 reads CASSQGAGGYNEQFF. CDR3 bases: TGCGCCAGCAGCCAAGGAGCGGGAGGGTACAATGAGCAGTTCTTC.

The rearrangement links TRBV2 to TRBJ1-1; TRBD1 is a possible D gene (5 bases). V lost 3 bases and J lost 1, with 9 bases in between. Germline-derived CDR1 and CDR2 are SNHLY and FYNNEI. CDR3 length: 14 residues. CDR3 loop: CASSDRQGNTEAFF. The CDR3 DNA follows: TGTGCCAGCAGTGATCGGCAGGGGAACACTGAAGCTTTCTTT.

This chain joins TRBV7-8 and TRBJ1-5, with unresolved D. Trimming took off 1 base at V and 6 bases at J, with 7 bases between the two ends. Germline values: CDR1 SGHVS, CDR2 FQNEAQ. The CDR3 has 13 amino acids. CDR3 sequence reads: CASSLGGTQPQHF. The DNA of the CDR3 is TGTGCCAGCAGCTTAGGCGGTACTCAGCCCCAGCATTTT. The whole variable domain, remainder taken from reference TRBV7-8 and TRBJ1-5, is GAGVSQSPRYKVAKRGQDVALRCDPISGHVSLFWYQQALGQGPEFLTYFQNEAQLDKSGLPSDRFFAERPEGSVSTLKIQRTQQEDSAVYLCASSLGGTQPQHFGDGTRLSIL.

The chain links TRBV7-6 to TRBJ2-1; unclear D gene. V dropped 3 bases and J dropped 3 bases, with 12 bases sitting between them. The CDR3 runs 15 residues. Germline CDR1 reads SGHVS; CDR2 reads FNYEAQ. The CDR3 region has the DNA TGTGCCAGCAGCTTCGACTCTGCCGGCTACAATGAGCAGTTCTTC. As protein: CASSFDSAGYNEQFF.

This clone was counted once. The rearrangement uses TRBV6-5 and TRBJ2-1, with TRBD1 matching over 8 bases. The CDR3 totals 15 residues. Trimming at V came to 6 bases and at J to 4 bases, leaving 8 bases not matched to a gene. Germline V gene sequence: CDR1 MNHEY, CDR2 SVGAGI. CDR3 sequence (DNA): TGTGCCAGCAGAATGCAGGGGGCGAGGTACAATGAGCAGTTCTTC. Amino acids: CASRMQGARYNEQFF.

V gene TRBV28 combines with J gene TRBJ1-1, with TRBD1 identical over 7 bases. This CDR3 has 14 residues. V lost 6 bases and J lost 2; bases outside the gene matches: 6. The germline V gene has CDR1 MDHEN and CDR2 SYDVKM. Here the CDR3 reads CASSPGQYNTEAFF. CDR3 DNA: TGTGCCAGCAGCCCGGGACAGTACAACACTGAAGCTTTCTTT.